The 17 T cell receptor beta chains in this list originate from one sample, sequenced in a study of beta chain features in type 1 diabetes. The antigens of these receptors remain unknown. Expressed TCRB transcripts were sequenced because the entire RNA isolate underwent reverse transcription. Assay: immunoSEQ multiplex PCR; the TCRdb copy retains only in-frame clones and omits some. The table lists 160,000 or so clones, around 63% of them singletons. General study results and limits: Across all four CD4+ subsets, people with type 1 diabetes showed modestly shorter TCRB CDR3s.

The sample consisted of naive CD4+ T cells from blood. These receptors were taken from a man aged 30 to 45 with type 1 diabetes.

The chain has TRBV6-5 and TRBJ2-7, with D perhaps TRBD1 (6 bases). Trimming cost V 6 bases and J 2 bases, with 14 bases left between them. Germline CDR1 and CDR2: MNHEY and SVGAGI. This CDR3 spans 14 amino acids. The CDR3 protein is CASSRSTGPYEQYF. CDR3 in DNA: TGTGCCAGCAGCAGATCGACAGGCCCCTACGAGCAGTACTTC.

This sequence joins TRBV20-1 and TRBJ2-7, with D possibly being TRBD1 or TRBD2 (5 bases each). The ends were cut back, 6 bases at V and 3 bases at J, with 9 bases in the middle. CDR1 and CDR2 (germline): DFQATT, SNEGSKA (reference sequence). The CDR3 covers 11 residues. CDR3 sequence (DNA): TGCAGTGCCGGGACGGACTACGAGCAGTACTTC. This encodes CSAGTDYEQYF.

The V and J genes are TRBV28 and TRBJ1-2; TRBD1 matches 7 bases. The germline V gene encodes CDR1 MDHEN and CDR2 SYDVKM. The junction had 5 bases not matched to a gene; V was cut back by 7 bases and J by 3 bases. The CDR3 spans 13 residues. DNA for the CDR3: TGTGCCAGCACTCTGGGGACAGACTATGGCTACACCTTC. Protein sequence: CASTLGTDYGYTF.

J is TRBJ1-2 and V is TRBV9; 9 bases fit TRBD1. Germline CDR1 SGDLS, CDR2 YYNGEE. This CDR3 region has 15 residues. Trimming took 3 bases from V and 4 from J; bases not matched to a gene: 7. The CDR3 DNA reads TGTGCCAGCAGCGAGGGACAGGGCACCTTCTATGGCTACACCTTC. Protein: CASSEGQGTFYGYTF.

CDR3 sequence: CASSQEGTSGTHRGETQYF. The CDR3 DNA is TGCGCCAGCAGCCAAGAGGGGACTAGCGGGACCCACCGAGGGGAGACCCAGTACTTC. The chain carries TRBV4-1 and TRBJ2-5; TRBD2 matches at 13 bases. The CDR3 spans 19 residues. Germline CDR1 is MGHRA and CDR2 is YSYEKL. Losses at the gene ends were 0 bases for V and 5 bases for J; bases not matched to a gene: 12.

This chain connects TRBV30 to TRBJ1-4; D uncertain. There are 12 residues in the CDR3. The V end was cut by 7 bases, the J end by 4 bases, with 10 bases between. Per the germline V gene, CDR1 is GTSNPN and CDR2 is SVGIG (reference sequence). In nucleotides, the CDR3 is TGTGCCTCGGTCGAGCGTAATGAAAAACTGTTTTTT. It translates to CASVERNEKLFF.

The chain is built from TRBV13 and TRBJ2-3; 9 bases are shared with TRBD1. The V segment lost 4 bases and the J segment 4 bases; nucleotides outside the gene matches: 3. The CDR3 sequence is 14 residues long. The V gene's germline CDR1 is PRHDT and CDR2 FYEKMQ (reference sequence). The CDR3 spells CASSSRQGADTQYF. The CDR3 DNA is TGTGCCAGCAGCTCCAGACAGGGGGCAGATACGCAGTATTTT. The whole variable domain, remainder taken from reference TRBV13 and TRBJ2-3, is AAGVIQSPRHLIKEKRETATLKCYPIPRHDTVYWYQQGPGQDPQFLISFYEKMQSDKGSIPDRFSAQQFSDYHSELNMSSLELGDSALYFCASSSRQGADTQYFGPGTRLTVL.

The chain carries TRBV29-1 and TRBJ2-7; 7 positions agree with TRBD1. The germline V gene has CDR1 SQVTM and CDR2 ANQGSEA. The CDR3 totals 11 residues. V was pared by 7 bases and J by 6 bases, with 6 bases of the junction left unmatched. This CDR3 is CSGLQGREQYF. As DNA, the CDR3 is TGCAGCGGTCTACAGGGGCGCGAGCAGTACTTC.

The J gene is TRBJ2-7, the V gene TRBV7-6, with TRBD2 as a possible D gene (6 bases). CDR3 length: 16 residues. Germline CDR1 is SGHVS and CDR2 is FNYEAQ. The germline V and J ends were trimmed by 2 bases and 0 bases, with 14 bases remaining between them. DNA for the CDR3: TGTGCCAGCAGCTTAAGGAGGGACTCACCCTCCTACGAGCAGTACTTC. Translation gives CASSLRRDSPSYEQYF.

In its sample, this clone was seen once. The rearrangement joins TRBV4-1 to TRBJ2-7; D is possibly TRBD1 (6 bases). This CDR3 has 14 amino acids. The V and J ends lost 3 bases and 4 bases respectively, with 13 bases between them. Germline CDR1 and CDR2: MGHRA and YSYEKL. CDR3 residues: CASSQSRDIYEQYF. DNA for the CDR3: TGCGCCAGCAGCCAGTCCCGGGACATTTACGAGCAGTACTTC.

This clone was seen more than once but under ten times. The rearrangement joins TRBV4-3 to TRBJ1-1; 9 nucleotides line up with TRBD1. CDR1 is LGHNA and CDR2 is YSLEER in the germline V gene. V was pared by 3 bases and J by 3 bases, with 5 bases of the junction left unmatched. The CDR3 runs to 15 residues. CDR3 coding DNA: TGCGCCAGCAGCCAGGGACAGGGAAGGGACACTGAAGCTTTCTTT. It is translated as CASSQGQGRDTEAFF.

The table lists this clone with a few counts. In DNA, the CDR3 is TGTGCCAGCAGTGAATTCGTCTCCTACGAGCAGTACTTC. Translated: CASSEFVSYEQYF. The chain combines TRBV2 with TRBJ2-7; D is undetermined. This CDR3 spans 13 amino acids. The germline V and J ends were trimmed by 2 bases and 0 bases, with 5 bases remaining between them. Germline V gene data show CDR1 as SNHLY and CDR2 as FYNNEI.

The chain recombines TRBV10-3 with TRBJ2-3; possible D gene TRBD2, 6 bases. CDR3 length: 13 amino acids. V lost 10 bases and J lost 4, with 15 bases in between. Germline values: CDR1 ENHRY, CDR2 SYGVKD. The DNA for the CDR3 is TGTGCCACAAAAAAGGAGGGATCAGATACGCAGTATTTT. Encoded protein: CATKKEGSDTQYF.

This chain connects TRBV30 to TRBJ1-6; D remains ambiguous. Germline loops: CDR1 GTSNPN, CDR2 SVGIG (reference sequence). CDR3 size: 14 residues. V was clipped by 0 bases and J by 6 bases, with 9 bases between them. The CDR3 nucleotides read TGTGCCTGGAGTGTATCTCGGATTAATTCACCCCTCCACTTT. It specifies CAWSVSRINSPLHF.

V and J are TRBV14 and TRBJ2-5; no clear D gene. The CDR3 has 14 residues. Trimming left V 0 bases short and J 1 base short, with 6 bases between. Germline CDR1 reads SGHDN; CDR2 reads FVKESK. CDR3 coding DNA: TGTGCCAGCAGCCAAGATACAGTCCAAGAGACCCAGTACTTC. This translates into CASSQDTVQETQYF.

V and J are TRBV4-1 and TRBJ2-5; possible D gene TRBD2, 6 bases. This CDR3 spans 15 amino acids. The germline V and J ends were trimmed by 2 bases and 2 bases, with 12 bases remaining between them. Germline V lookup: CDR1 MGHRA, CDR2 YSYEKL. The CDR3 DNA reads TGCGCCAGCAGCCAACAATGGAGGGAACAAGAGACCCAGTACTTC. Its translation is CASSQQWREQETQYF.

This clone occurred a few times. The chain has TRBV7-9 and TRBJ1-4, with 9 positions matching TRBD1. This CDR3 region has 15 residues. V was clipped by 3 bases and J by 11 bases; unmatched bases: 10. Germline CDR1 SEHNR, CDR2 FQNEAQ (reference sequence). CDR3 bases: TGTGCCAGCAGCTTTCCGGGACAGGGCTCGCGGAAACTGTTTTTT. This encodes CASSFPGQGSRKLFF.